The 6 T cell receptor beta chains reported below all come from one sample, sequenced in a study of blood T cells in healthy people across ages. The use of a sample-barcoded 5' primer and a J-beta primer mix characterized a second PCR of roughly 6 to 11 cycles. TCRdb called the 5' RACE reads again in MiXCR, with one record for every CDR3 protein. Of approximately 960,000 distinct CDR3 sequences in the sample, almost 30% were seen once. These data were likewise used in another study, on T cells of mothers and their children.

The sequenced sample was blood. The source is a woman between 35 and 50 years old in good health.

This CDR3 reads CASSLTPGVGEKLFF. CDR3 DNA sequence: TGTGCCAGCAGCTTAACTCCGGGGGTCGGAGAAAAACTGTTTTTT. The chain is built from TRBV7-8 and TRBJ1-4; the D gene is possibly TRBD1 (5 bases). The CDR3 runs 15 residues. Germline V lookup: CDR1 SGHVS, CDR2 FQNEAQ. The germline V and J ends were trimmed by 2 bases and 8 bases, with 15 bases remaining between them.

DNA for the CDR3: TGTGCCAGCAGTTCGGAGACCAGGGCGGGGTTGATCTACGAGCAGTACTTC. Translated, it gives CASSSETRAGLIYEQYF. This chain joins TRBV6-5 and TRBJ2-5; D is perhaps TRBD2 (6 bases). TRBJ2-7 explains the end of the DNA better; the J call may be wrong. The CDR3 extends over 17 amino acids. The V gene's germline CDR1 is MNHEY and CDR2 SVGAGI.

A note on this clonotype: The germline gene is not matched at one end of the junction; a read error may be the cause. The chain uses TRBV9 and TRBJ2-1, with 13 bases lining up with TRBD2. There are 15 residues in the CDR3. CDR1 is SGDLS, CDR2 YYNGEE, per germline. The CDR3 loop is CAGSDSGLAGSEQFF. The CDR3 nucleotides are TGTGCCGGCAGCGACTCGGGACTAGCGGGGTCTGAGCAGTTCTTC.

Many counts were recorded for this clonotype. In DNA form, the CDR3 reads TGTGCCAGCAGTGGGGACACTCTAAGCTCCTACGAGCAGTACTTC. It specifies CASSGDTLSSYEQYF. The rearrangement joins TRBV28 to TRBJ2-7; TRBD1 might be the D (6 bases). The CDR3 is 15 residues long. The V gene's germline CDR1 is MDHEN and CDR2 SYDVKM. Trimming removed 5 bases at V and 0 bases at J, with 14 bases between.

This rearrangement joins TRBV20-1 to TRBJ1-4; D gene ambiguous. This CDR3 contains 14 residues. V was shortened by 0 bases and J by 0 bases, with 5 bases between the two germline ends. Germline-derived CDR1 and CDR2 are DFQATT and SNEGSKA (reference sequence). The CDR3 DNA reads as TGCAGTGCTAGAGATTGGGCAACTAATGAAAAACTGTTTTTT. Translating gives CSARDWATNEKLFF.

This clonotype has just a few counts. The CDR3 DNA reads as TGTGCCAGCAGTAACCTCACTAGCACAGATACGCAGTATTTT. This codes for CASSNLTSTDTQYF. The chain combines TRBV27 with TRBJ2-3, with unresolved D. The V end was cut by 5 bases, the J end by 0 bases, with 9 bases between. This CDR3 has 14 residues. Germline V gene sequence: CDR1 MNHEY, CDR2 SMNVEV (reference sequence).